These 10 T cell receptor beta chains came from one sample sequenced in a study of a mutant IDH1 vaccine in newly diagnosed glioma. Sequencing was performed with immunoSEQ multiplex PCR; in TCRdb, only in-frame clones are kept and a portion is missing. The sample includes approximately 45,000 clones, 88% seen only once; the top ten take under 7.5%. The antigens of these receptors remain unknown. As for time point: week 35, safety follow-up. Every single dose of the vaccine, 300 ug of mutant IDH1 20-mer peptide, came with topical imiquimod. The sequenced sample was PBMCs, obtained from a glioma patient whose treatment included an IDH1 peptide vaccine. These receptor sequences come from a woman in her thirties or forties with glioma.

The rearrangement links TRBV4-1 to TRBJ2-2, with D perhaps TRBD1 (6 bases). This CDR3 comprises 17 residues. Trimming took off 1 base at V and 0 bases at J, with 12 bases between the two ends. Per germline, CDR1 MGHRA and CDR2 YSYEKL. CDR3 DNA sequence: TGCGCCAGCAGCCAAGTGTGGGGGCAGGCGAACACCGGGGAGCTGTTTTTT. This translates into CASSQVWGQANTGELFF.

This clone occurred once. The chain recombines TRBV2 with TRBJ1-2; D call uncertain. The V end was cut by 4 bases, the J end by 7 bases, with 19 bases between. The CDR3 length is 15 residues. The germline CDR1 and CDR2 sequences are SNHLY and FYNNEI. The CDR3 loop is CASSVYPGSASGYTF. CDR3 in DNA: TGTGCCAGCAGTGTTTATCCGGGCTCCGCGAGTGGCTACACCTTC.

The chain recombines TRBV28 with TRBJ2-1; a weak D match, TRBD1 (5 bases). Germline V gene data show CDR1 as MDHEN and CDR2 as SYDVKM. V was trimmed by 3 bases and J by 8 bases, leaving 17 bases between them. The CDR3 has 15 amino acids. The CDR3, as DNA: TGTGCCAGCAGTTTCTGGCCAGGGATATGGGATGAGCAGTTCTTC. Translating gives CASSFWPGIWDEQFF.

The chain couples TRBV7-9 to TRBJ2-3, with a weak D call TRBD2 (6 bases). V gave up 10 bases and J gave up 4 bases, with 15 bases separating them. The germline gives CDR1 SEHNR, CDR2 FQNEAQ (reference sequence). The CDR3 contains 13 residues. CDR3 residues: CAIKGLKPDTQYF. DNA for the CDR3: TGTGCCATCAAGGGACTGAAACCAGATACGCAGTATTTT.

The CDR3 DNA reads TGTGCCAGCAGTGTTACCACAGGGTTTAATGAAAAACTGTTTTTT. Protein sequence: CASSVTTGFNEKLFF. This chain links TRBV2 with TRBJ1-4; a possible D gene is TRBD1 (6 bases). This CDR3 has 15 residues. V lost 4 bases to trimming and J lost 4 bases, with 13 bases between them. Germline V gene lookup returns CDR1 SNHLY and CDR2 FYNNEI.

The chain couples TRBV25-1 to TRBJ2-7; 10 nucleotides agree with TRBD2. J lost 7 bases, V lost 6 bases, and 15 bases had no gene match. Germline loops: CDR1 MGHDK, CDR2 SYGVNS. The CDR3 loop spans 16 amino acids. This CDR3 reads CASRTGRAGGPSEQYF. CDR3 nucleotides: TGTGCCAGCAGGACGGGAAGAGCGGGGGGGCCGAGTGAGCAGTACTTC.

This chain uses TRBV6-4 with TRBJ2-3; a possible D gene is TRBD2 (5 bases). The CDR3 extends over 14 amino acids. The germline CDR1 and CDR2 sequences are MRHNA and SNTAGT. Trimming left V 6 bases short and J 6 bases short, with 16 bases between. CDR3 nucleotide sequence: TGTGCCAGCAGCGAGCTAGCCTTTGGGGATACGCAGTATTTT. It encodes CASSELAFGDTQYF.

The chain employs TRBV15 and TRBJ2-1, with 15 positions matching TRBD2. V trimming: 4 bases; J trimming: 8 bases; junction bases outside the gene matches: 6. Germline V gene lookup returns CDR1 LNHNV and CDR2 YYDKDF (reference sequence). CDR3 length equals 16 residues. CDR3 region: CATSTGTSGRHDEQFF. In DNA, the CDR3 is TGTGCCACCAGCACTGGGACTAGCGGGAGGCATGATGAGCAGTTCTTC.

The rearrangement uses TRBV4-1 and TRBJ1-5; 12 positions agree with TRBD1. Germline V CDR1 and CDR2: MGHRA, YSYEKL. The ends lost 4 bases at V and 2 bases at J; junction bases unmatched: 3. This CDR3 spans 16 amino acids. For the CDR3, the DNA is TGCGCCAGCAGCCGGGGACAGGGGGCGGGCAATCAGCCCCAGCATTTT. This codes for CASSRGQGAGNQPQHF.

V gene TRBV18 combines with J gene TRBJ2-1, with D perhaps matching TRBD1 (5 bases). CDR3 length: 14 amino acids. V was pared by 2 bases and J by 5 bases, with 10 bases between. Germline V gene sequence: CDR1 KGHSH, CDR2 LQKENI. The CDR3 DNA follows: TGTGCCAGCTCACCAAGGACACAACACAATGAGCAGTTCTTC. Translating gives CASSPRTQHNEQFF.